Listed below are T cell receptor beta chains from one sample, sequenced in a study of post-analysis software for immune sequencing data. TCRdb re-analysed the PCR reads in MiXCR, keeping a single row per CDR3 protein. The repertoire holds a few hundred thousand distinct CDR3 sequences, with roughly 46% as singletons. The source material was blood. All receptors come from a girl aged 10 to 17 with multiple sclerosis. CDR3s include the opening cysteine and the closing phenylalanine or tryptophan. Each record gives: CDR3 DNA, CDR3 protein, J gene, V gene, CDR3 length, D gene, clone size. D genes are given only for firm matches. Clone size, where shown, is once, few, many, or a class for clones that have expanded.

DNA: TGTGCCAGCACTAGGCAGGGGGATACCTACGAGCAGTACTTC
CDR3: CASTRQGDTYEQYF
J: TRBJ2-7
V: TRBV27
length: 14
D: TRBD1
size: once

DNA: TGTGCCACCAGCGTCCGGACCAACAATGAGCAGTTCTTC
CDR3: CATSVRTNNEQFF
J: TRBJ2-1
V: TRBV15
length: 13
D: .
size: .

DNA: TGCAGCGTTGAAGAGGGACAACTTGGGGGGACAGATACGCAGTATTTT
CDR3: CSVEEGQLGGTDTQYF
J: TRBJ2-3
V: TRBV29-1
length: 16
D: .
size: few

DNA: TGTGCCAGCAGTTTTTACGGACGCACAGATACGCAGTATTTT
CDR3: CASSFYGRTDTQYF
J: TRBJ2-3
V: TRBV27
length: 14
D: .
size: .

DNA: TGCAGCGCCACGGACAGGGGTATTAGCGGGAGTGGAGATACGCAGTATTTT
CDR3: CSATDRGISGSGDTQYF
J: TRBJ2-3
V: TRBV29-1
length: 17
D: .
size: few

DNA: TGTGCCAGCAGTGCGACAGGGGGCCTGAACACTGAAGCTTTCTTT
CDR3: CASSATGGLNTEAFF
J: TRBJ1-1
V: TRBV27
length: 15
D: TRBD1
size: .

DNA: TGTGCCAGCAGCCCCAGGGGATGGCGGGAGAGTACAATTGGGCAGTTCTTC
CDR3: CASSPRGWRESTIGQFF
J: TRBJ2-1
V: TRBV28
length: 17
D: .
size: .

DNA: TGCAGCGTTGATATGGCGGGACAGGATTCGATCTTAGCCAAAAACATTCAGTACTTC
CDR3: CSVDMAGQDSILAKNIQYF
J: TRBJ2-4
V: TRBV29-1
length: 19
D: TRBD1
size: .

DNA: TGTGCCACTTCGAAGCGGGATCTCACAGATACGCAGTATTTT
CDR3: CATSKRDLTDTQYF
J: TRBJ2-3
V: TRBV7-9
length: 14
D: TRBD2
size: .

DNA: TGTGCCAGCAGCGTGGCGGGACAGACTAATGAAAAACCGTTTTTT
CDR3: CASSVAGQTNEKPFF
J: TRBJ1-4
V: TRBV9
length: 15
D: TRBD1
size: .

DNA: TGTGCCAGCTCATTGGACAGGGGATTCGAGCAGTACTTC
CDR3: CASSLDRGFEQYF
J: TRBJ2-7
V: TRBV18
length: 13
D: TRBD1
size: many

DNA: TGTGCCAGCAGCTTGGCTCGGATCTACGAGCAGTACTTC
CDR3: CASSLARIYEQYF
J: TRBJ2-7
V: TRBV5-6
length: 13
D: .
size: few

DNA: TGCGCCAGCAGCCACGGGACAGAGGCCTACGAGCAGTACTTC
CDR3: CASSHGTEAYEQYF
J: TRBJ2-7
V: TRBV4-3
length: 14
D: TRBD1
size: few

DNA: TGTGCCAGCAGTCCCTCTAGCGGAGGTGACTACGAGCAGTACTTC
CDR3: CASSPSSGGDYEQYF
J: TRBJ2-7
V: TRBV6-2/TRBV6-3
length: 15
D: TRBD2
size: .

DNA: TGTGCCAGCAGTTTAGAGGCACACTATAGCAATCAGCCCCAGCATTTT
CDR3: CASSLEAHYSNQPQHF
J: TRBJ1-5
V: TRBV12-3/TRBV12-4
length: 16
D: .
size: .

DNA: TGTGCCAACATGCAGGGGGGCGTCGGTAGAGAGACCCAGTACTTC
CDR3: CANMQGGVGRETQYF
J: TRBJ2-5
V: TRBV21-1
length: 15
D: .
size: .

DNA: TGTGCCAGCAGCCTTCCGATGGAGACCCAGTACTTC
CDR3: CASSLPMETQYF
J: TRBJ2-5
V: TRBV7-2
length: 12
D: .
size: few

DNA: TGTGCCAGCAGACGACTAGCGGGCGGCCAGTACAATGAGCAGTTCTTC
CDR3: CASRRLAGGQYNEQFF
J: TRBJ2-1
V: TRBV12-3/TRBV12-4
length: 16
D: TRBD2
size: .

DNA: TGCGCCAGCAGCCAATCGCCTCCCCAAGAGACCCAGTACTTC
CDR3: CASSQSPPQETQYF
J: TRBJ2-5
V: TRBV5-1
length: 14
D: .
size: .

DNA: TGCAGTGCCCCGACAGGGGGAGCCTACAATGAGCAGTTCTTC
CDR3: CSAPTGGAYNEQFF
J: TRBJ2-1
V: TRBV20-1
length: 14
D: TRBD1
size: .

DNA: TGTGCCAGCAGCTTAGCGTCGGTAGCGGGGACCTACGAGCAGTACTTC
CDR3: CASSLASVAGTYEQYF
J: TRBJ2-7
V: TRBV7-8
length: 16
D: TRBD2
size: .

DNA: TGTGCCAGCAGGTCTAGCGGGTGGGGGCTTGGAGAGACCCAGTACTTC
CDR3: CASRSSGWGLGETQYF
J: TRBJ2-5
V: TRBV28
length: 16
D: TRBD2
size: .

DNA: TGCAGTGCTAGAAAGGGGCAGGGAGGGTCCTACGAGCAGTACTTC
CDR3: CSARKGQGGSYEQYF
J: TRBJ2-7
V: TRBV20-1
length: 15
D: TRBD2
size: few

DNA: TGTGCCACCAGCAGAGATCGAGTGGACACTGAAGCTTTCTTT
CDR3: CATSRDRVDTEAFF
J: TRBJ1-1
V: TRBV15
length: 14
D: .
size: .

DNA: TGCAGTGCTAGAGTCCCTAGCGGCCTAGGAGAGCAGTACTTC
CDR3: CSARVPSGLGEQYF
J: TRBJ2-7
V: TRBV20-1
length: 14
D: TRBD2
size: .

DNA: TGTGCCAGCAGCGTATCGACTAGCGGAAGCACAGATACGCAGTATTTT
CDR3: CASSVSTSGSTDTQYF
J: TRBJ2-3
V: TRBV9
length: 16
D: TRBD2
size: .

DNA: TGCAGCGGGAGACTAGCGGGAAGGTACGAGCAGTACTTC
CDR3: CSGRLAGRYEQYF
J: TRBJ2-7
V: TRBV29-1
length: 13
D: TRBD2
size: .